This T cell receptor beta chain was profiled in a study of cytomegalovirus exposure and HLA in healthy donors. General observations from the study: Per published reports, the classifier diagnosed cytomegalovirus status with high specificity and sensitivity. Sequencing had likely introduced a cluster of highly shared sequence variants as an artifact. The study designated 150 to 200 TCR beta chains cytomegalovirus-associated.

Despite likely unrecorded immune exposures, the donors were nominally healthy at the time of sampling. PCR employed 60 Vbeta and 13 Jbeta primers. Libraries were prepared by immunoSEQ multiplex PCR; TCRdb keeps only in-frame clonotypes and omits some of them. This table has under 75,000 clones, around 86% appearing once. In the case of this clone: Its antigen remains unidentified.

Specimen: PBMCs. This TCR was recovered from a woman aged 30 to 39 in good health and CMV-seronegative.

CDR3 sequence reads: CASSLARGGVTDTQYF. Here the CDR3 DNA reads TGTGCCAGCAGCTTGGCCCGAGGGGGGGTCACAGATACGCAGTATTTT. This chain connects TRBV5-4 to TRBJ2-3; tentatively, D is TRBD2 (7 bases). Trimming removed 0 bases from V and 2 bases from J, with 13 bases in between. Germline-derived CDR1 and CDR2 are SGHNT and YYREEE (reference sequence). The CDR3 sequence is 16 residues long. Based on the CDR3 plus reference TRBV5-4 and TRBJ2-3, the full variable domain is ETGVTQSPTHLIKTRGQQVTLRCSSQSGHNTVSWYQQALGQGPQFIFQYYREEENGRGNFPPRFSGLQFPNYSSELNVNALELDDSALYLCASSLARGGVTDTQYFGPGTRLTVL.